One and the same sample provided the 32 T cell receptor beta chains below, sequenced in a study of radiotherapy plus CTLA-4 blockade in lung cancer. Clones were sequenced by immunoSEQ multiplex PCR, and TCRdb holds only the in-frame ones, with some missing. The table lists 30,000 to 50,000 clones, 79% of them singletons. Sample: peripheral blood, taken from a patient treated with radiotherapy plus ipilimumab. These receptors were taken from a human donor with non-small cell lung cancer that progressed on radiotherapy plus ipilimumab.

This chain uses TRBV18 with TRBJ1-1; 7 positions agree with TRBD1. Germline CDR1 KGHSH, CDR2 LQKENI. The V and J ends lost 5 bases and 5 bases, in that order; junction bases with no gene match: 8. This CDR3 region has 14 residues. The CDR3 sequence: CASSKEGADTEAFF. CDR3 coding DNA: TGTGCCAGCTCAAAGGAGGGGGCGGATACTGAAGCTTTCTTT.

This chain uses TRBV19 with TRBJ1-4; 8 bases line up with TRBD1. The CDR3 extends over 15 amino acids. The J segment lost 7 bases and the V segment lost 5 bases, leaving 9 bases of the junction unmatched. Germline-derived CDR1 and CDR2 are LNHDA and SQIVND (reference sequence). CDR3 amino acids: CASSSLGTGPEKLFF. The CDR3 DNA sequence: TGTGCCAGTAGTTCGCTCGGGACAGGCCCTGAAAAACTGTTTTTT.

The J gene is TRBJ1-3, the V gene TRBV7-6, with D unresolved. This CDR3 region has 17 residues. The V gene lost 4 bases and the J gene lost 0 bases, with 16 bases spanning the gap. Germline V gene lookup returns CDR1 SGHVS and CDR2 FNYEAQ. The CDR3 DNA sequence: TGTGCCAGCAGCTCATCCCCCGGACTCCTCTCTGGAAACACCATATATTTT. Its translation is CASSSSPGLLSGNTIYF.

The CDR3 coding sequence is TGTGCCAGCAGCCCTACCCTCTCCTACGAGCAGTACTTC. Its protein is CASSPTLSYEQYF. The V call is TRBV13, the J call TRBJ2-7; D remains unclear. CDR3 length: 13 amino acids. The ends were cut back, 5 bases at V and 0 bases at J, with 8 bases in the middle. Germline V gives CDR1 PRHDT, CDR2 FYEKMQ (reference sequence).

The chain is built from TRBV18 and TRBJ2-2; a weak D match, TRBD1 (5 bases). From germline, CDR1 is KGHSH and CDR2 LQKENI. CDR3 length: 16 residues. V was trimmed by 4 bases and J by 1 base, leaving 13 bases between them. CDR3 in DNA: TGTGCCAGCTCACAGGGGCTGATCATGAACACCGGGGAGCTGTTTTTT. Amino acid sequence: CASSQGLIMNTGELFF.

The CDR3 DNA reads TGTGCCAGCAGCCTATCTGGGGACAGGGGTCGGAACACTGAAGCTTTCTTT. It translates to CASSLSGDRGRNTEAFF. The chain has TRBV4-2 and TRBJ1-1; 10 bases are a match to TRBD1. Germline values: CDR1 LGHNA, CDR2 YNFKEQ. The V gene end was trimmed by 4 bases and the J gene end by 1 base; junction bases not matched to a gene: 9. This CDR3 contains 17 residues.

This chain joins TRBV7-8 and TRBJ1-1; weak D call: TRBD1 (5 bases). Germline V gene lookup returns CDR1 SGHVS and CDR2 FQNEAQ. This CDR3 is 14 amino acids long. Trimming shortened V by 1 base and J by 7 bases, and 13 bases separated the two germline ends. CDR3: CASSLGGRRGEAFF. The CDR3 DNA sequence: TGTGCCAGCAGCTTAGGAGGAAGAAGGGGTGAAGCTTTCTTT.

This chain connects TRBV2 to TRBJ1-2, with D possibly matching TRBD1 (6 bases). This CDR3 spans 15 amino acids. With 5 bases removed from V and 0 bases from J, the gap between germline ends came to 13 bases. Germline CDR1 reads SNHLY; CDR2 reads FYNNEI. CDR3 in DNA: TGTGCCAGCAGTTCACAGGGAAGTTCTAACTATGGCTACACCTTC. Its translation: CASSSQGSSNYGYTF. Full variable domain (outside the CDR3, taken from reference TRBV2 and TRBJ1-2): EPEVTQTPSHQVTQMGQEVILRCVPISNHLYFYWYRQILGQKVEFLVSFYNNEISEKSEIFDDQFSVERPDGSNFTLKIRSTKLEDSAMYFCASSSQGSSNYGYTFGSGTRLTVV.

V is TRBV5-1 and J is TRBJ2-3, with D perhaps TRBD1 (6 bases). Germline V CDR1 and CDR2: SGHRS, YFSETQ. The length of the CDR3 is 13 residues. Between the trimmed V and J ends, which lost 4 bases and 7 bases, there was a span of 13 bases. The CDR3 sequence: CASSGTGSYTQYF. Written as DNA, the CDR3 is TGCGCCAGCAGCGGAACAGGGAGTTATACGCAGTATTTT. The full variable domain, with the rest looked up from reference TRBV5-1 and TRBJ2-3, is KAGVTQTPRYLIKTRGQQVTLSCSPISGHRSVSWYQQTPGQGLQFLFEYFSETQRNKGNFPGRFSGRQFSNSRSEMNVSTLELGDSALYLCASSGTGSYTQYFGPGTRLTVL.

The chain joins TRBV5-4 to TRBJ2-5, with 10 bases lining up with TRBD2. The CDR3 has 16 amino acids. Per the germline V gene, CDR1 is SGHNT and CDR2 is YYREEE (reference sequence). V dropped 4 bases and J dropped 5; count of bases not matched to a gene: 11. The CDR3 DNA reads as TGTGCCAGCAGCATGAAAAGCGGGGGGGCTTTCGAGACCCAGTACTTC. It encodes CASSMKSGGAFETQYF.

The J gene is TRBJ2-1, the V gene TRBV2; D is perhaps TRBD2 (5 bases). Germline V gene sequence: CDR1 SNHLY, CDR2 FYNNEI. The CDR3 is made up of 14 amino acids. V lost 3 bases to trimming and J lost 3 bases, with 9 bases between them. The CDR3 region has the DNA TGTGCCAGCAGTGAGGACGGGAACTACAATGAGCAGTTCTTC. This translates into CASSEDGNYNEQFF. The full variable domain, completed using reference TRBV2 and TRBJ2-1, is EPEVTQTPSHQVTQMGQEVILRCVPISNHLYFYWYRQILGQKVEFLVSFYNNEISEKSEIFDDQFSVERPDGSNFTLKIRSTKLEDSAMYFCASSEDGNYNEQFFGPGTRLTVL.

V usage is TRBV7-2 and J usage is TRBJ1-1, with 7 bases aligning to TRBD1. The CDR3 spans 14 residues. Germline V gene lookup returns CDR1 SGHTA and CDR2 FQGNSA. Unmatched junction bases numbered 5, after V lost 6 bases and J lost 1 base. This CDR3 reads CASRQGTANTEAFF. CDR3 in DNA: TGTGCCAGCAGACAAGGGACAGCGAACACTGAAGCTTTCTTT. The full variable domain, in which reference TRBV7-2 and TRBJ1-1 provide the parts outside the CDR3, is GAGVSQSPSNKVTEKGKDVELRCDPISGHTALYWYRQSLGQGLEFLIYFQGNSAPDKSGLPSDRFSAERTGGSVSTLTIQRTQQEDSAVYLCASRQGTANTEAFFGQGTRLTVV.

V gene TRBV6-4 combines with J gene TRBJ2-6, with D hard to call. The CDR3 length is 14 residues. Between the trimmed V and J ends, which lost 6 bases and 1 base, there was a span of 7 bases. The germline V gene has CDR1 MRHNA and CDR2 SNTAGT. CDR3 region: CASSEMSGANVLTF. CDR3 bases: TGTGCCAGCAGCGAGATGTCTGGGGCCAACGTCCTGACTTTC.

This rearrangement joins TRBV9 to TRBJ2-3, with D uncertain. Germline V gene data show CDR1 as SGDLS and CDR2 as YYNGEE. CDR3 length equals 15 residues. Trimming removed 0 bases at V and 3 bases at J, with 11 bases between. The CDR3 bases are TGTGCCAGCAGCGTAGCTACGGTCGTTACAGATACGCAGTATTTT. Protein sequence: CASSVATVVTDTQYF.

This rearrangement joins TRBV5-1 to TRBJ2-1; 10 bases match TRBD2. The CDR3 contains 19 residues. With V trimmed by 1 base and J by 8 bases, 18 bases remained unmatched. Per germline, CDR1 SGHRS and CDR2 YFSETQ. CDR3 DNA: TGCGCCAGCAGCTTGTTCCGTTTTCGCGTAGCGGGGGGTGATGATGAGCAGTTCTTC. This translates into CASSLFRFRVAGGDDEQFF.

The gene calls are TRBV7-2 and TRBJ1-2; no definite D call. The CDR3 loop spans 12 amino acids. Trimming removed 3 bases at V and 8 bases at J, with 10 bases between. Germline loops: CDR1 SGHTA, CDR2 FQGNSA. Here the CDR3 reads CASSLLSRGYTF. The CDR3, as DNA: TGTGCCAGCAGCTTGCTCTCTCGGGGCTACACCTTC.

This clone was seen only once. J is TRBJ2-7 and V is TRBV19; 7 bases fit TRBD2. V trimming: 4 bases; J trimming: 0 bases; junction bases outside the gene matches: 6. Germline loops: CDR1 LNHDA, CDR2 SQIVND (reference sequence). CDR3 size: 15 residues. CDR3 protein: CASSTAGRGSYEQYF. The DNA of the CDR3 is TGTGCCAGTAGTACGGCAGGGAGGGGCTCCTACGAGCAGTACTTC.

The chain has TRBV11-2 and TRBJ2-5; 8 nucleotides agree with TRBD2. V trimming: 5 bases; J trimming: 4 bases; junction bases outside the gene matches: 15. This CDR3 is built from 17 residues. Germline assignment: CDR1 SGHAT and CDR2 FQNNGV. The CDR3 DNA is TGTGCCAGCAGCCATCCCCGGGGGGGCCGGGTAGGAGAGACCCAGTACTTC. Protein product: CASSHPRGGRVGETQYF.

J is TRBJ2-3 and V is TRBV7-9; 7 bases align to TRBD1. Looked up from germline, CDR1 is SEHNR and CDR2 is FQNEAQ (reference sequence). The CDR3 loop spans 15 amino acids. The J segment lost 2 bases and the V segment lost 5 bases, leaving 7 bases of the junction unmatched. The CDR3 loop is CASSPGQALTDTQYF. The CDR3 region has the DNA TGTGCCAGCAGCCCCGGACAGGCCCTCACAGATACGCAGTATTTT.

The chain carries TRBV15 and TRBJ1-6, with D maybe TRBD1 (5 bases). Germline V gene lookup returns CDR1 LNHNV and CDR2 YYDKDF (reference sequence). This CDR3 spans 19 amino acids. Trimming cost V 0 bases and J 4 bases, with 19 bases left between them. CDR3 DNA sequence: TGTGCCACCAGCAGAGATAGGGGCCCAGGAGATAGTTATAATTCACCCCTCCACTTT. Protein product: CATSRDRGPGDSYNSPLHF.

CDR3 residues: CASSLILAGGLQETQYF. As DNA, the CDR3 is TGTGCCAGCAGCTTGATACTAGCGGGGGGCCTCCAAGAGACCCAGTACTTC. The rearrangement uses TRBV5-4 and TRBJ2-5; 12 bases line up with TRBD2. The CDR3 loop spans 17 amino acids. V was pared by 1 base and J by 1 base, with 5 bases of the junction left unmatched. Germline-derived CDR1 and CDR2 are SGHNT and YYREEE (reference sequence). The full variable domain, rest sourced from reference TRBV5-4 and TRBJ2-5, is ETGVTQSPTHLIKTRGQQVTLRCSSQSGHNTVSWYQQALGQGPQFIFQYYREEENGRGNFPPRFSGLQFPNYSSELNVNALELDDSALYLCASSLILAGGLQETQYFGPGTRLLVL.

The chain recombines TRBV7-2 with TRBJ2-1; the match to TRBD1 covers 7 bases. CDR1 SGHTA and CDR2 FQGNSA come from the germline V gene. V was pared by 4 bases and J by 2 bases, with 2 bases of the junction left unmatched. The CDR3 is made up of 14 amino acids. As DNA, the CDR3 is TGTGCCAGCAGCTCAACAGGGGCCTACAATGAGCAGTTCTTC. Translating gives CASSSTGAYNEQFF. Complete variable domain (other parts from reference TRBV7-2 and TRBJ2-1): GAGVSQSPSNKVTEKGKDVELRCDPISGHTALYWYRQSLGQGLEFLIYFQGNSAPDKSGLPSDRFSAERTGGSVSTLTIQRTQQEDSAVYLCASSSTGAYNEQFFGPGTRLTVL.

The V and J genes are TRBV10-3 and TRBJ1-5, with TRBD1 as a possible D gene (5 bases). The germline V gene has CDR1 ENHRY and CDR2 SYGVKD. The germline V and J ends were trimmed by 8 bases and 8 bases, with 19 bases remaining between them. The CDR3 length is 14 residues. CDR3 nucleotide sequence: TGTGCCATCTCTGGGGCCCTAGGCGGTGAGCCCCAGCATTTT. Its translation is CAISGALGGEPQHF.

This clone was seen a single time. V is TRBV9 and J is TRBJ1-1, with 10 bases that match TRBD1. This CDR3 has 15 residues. The V segment lost 4 bases and the J segment 5 bases; nucleotides outside the gene matches: 8. Germline CDR1 reads SGDLS; CDR2 reads YYNGEE. CDR3 sequence: CASSKTGGYGTEAFF. CDR3 DNA sequence: TGTGCCAGCAGCAAGACAGGGGGCTATGGGACTGAAGCTTTCTTT.

The chain links TRBV6-1 to TRBJ2-7, with TRBD1 identical over 7 bases. The CDR3 has 14 amino acids. Germline V gene sequence: CDR1 MNHNS, CDR2 SASEGT. After removal of 2 bases from V and 1 base from J, the junction contained 2 bases not matched to a gene. DNA of the CDR3: TGTGCCAGCAGTGAACAGACAGGGTCCTACGAGCAGTACTTC. It encodes CASSEQTGSYEQYF.

J is TRBJ1-3 and V is TRBV6-5, with a weak D call TRBD1 (5 bases). Trimming shortened V by 7 bases and J by 0 bases, and 13 bases separated the two germline ends. The CDR3 has 15 amino acids. Per the germline V gene, CDR1 is MNHEY and CDR2 is SVGAGI. DNA for the CDR3: TGTGCCAGCACCGACAGTACCCGCTCTGGAAACACCATATATTTT. It codes for CASTDSTRSGNTIYF.

The chain has TRBV28 and TRBJ1-2; 7 positions match TRBD1. The V segment lost 3 bases and the J segment 2 bases; nucleotides outside the gene matches: 3. The CDR3 runs to 14 residues. Per the germline V gene, CDR1 is MDHEN and CDR2 is SYDVKM. The CDR3 DNA reads TGTGCCAGCAGTTTCTCGGGACAGAACTATGGCTACACCTTC. Translation gives CASSFSGQNYGYTF.

The J gene is TRBJ1-5, the V gene TRBV7-2; D possibly corresponds to TRBD1 (6 bases). V was clipped by 1 base and J by 6 bases, with 10 bases between them. The CDR3 contains 14 residues. CDR1 is SGHTA and CDR2 is FQGNSA in the germline V gene. CDR3 region: CASSLGTGSQPQHF. The CDR3 DNA reads TGTGCCAGCAGCTTAGGAACAGGGAGTCAGCCCCAGCATTTT.

V is TRBV7-2 and J is TRBJ1-2; 9 bases fit TRBD1. The germline V gene has CDR1 SGHTA and CDR2 FQGNSA. The junction had 3 bases not matched to a gene; V was cut back by 6 bases and J by 1 base. CDR3 length equals 14 residues. CDR3 residues: CASRRTGVNYGYTF. DNA of the CDR3: TGTGCCAGCAGGCGGACAGGGGTTAACTATGGCTACACCTTC.

This chain links TRBV15 with TRBJ2-7; possibly TRBD1 for D (5 bases). The CDR3 consists of 14 residues. Trimming left V 1 base short and J 5 bases short, with 12 bases between. Germline CDR1 is LNHNV and CDR2 is YYDKDF (reference sequence). The CDR3 bases are TGTGCCACCAGCAGAGGGGGCACCGAAAACGAGCAGTACTTC. It yields the protein CATSRGGTENEQYF.

This chain joins TRBV6-1 and TRBJ1-1; TRBD1 matches at 8 bases. The J segment lost 4 bases and the V segment lost 8 bases, leaving 9 bases of the junction unmatched. CDR3 size: 14 residues. In germline, CDR1 is MNHNS, CDR2 SASEGT. CDR3 sequence (DNA): TGTGCCAGCGGAGGTGCAGGGGGCTTCACTGAAGCTTTCTTT. This gives the protein CASGGAGGFTEAFF.

The V gene is TRBV29-1, the J gene TRBJ1-2; D remains ambiguous. Germline V CDR1 and CDR2: SQVTM, ANQGSEA. The CDR3 extends over 13 amino acids. The germline V and J ends were trimmed by 4 bases and 2 bases, with 11 bases remaining between them. CDR3 region: CSVGTGRNYGYTF. The CDR3 region has the DNA TGCAGCGTTGGAACGGGAAGAAACTATGGCTACACCTTC.